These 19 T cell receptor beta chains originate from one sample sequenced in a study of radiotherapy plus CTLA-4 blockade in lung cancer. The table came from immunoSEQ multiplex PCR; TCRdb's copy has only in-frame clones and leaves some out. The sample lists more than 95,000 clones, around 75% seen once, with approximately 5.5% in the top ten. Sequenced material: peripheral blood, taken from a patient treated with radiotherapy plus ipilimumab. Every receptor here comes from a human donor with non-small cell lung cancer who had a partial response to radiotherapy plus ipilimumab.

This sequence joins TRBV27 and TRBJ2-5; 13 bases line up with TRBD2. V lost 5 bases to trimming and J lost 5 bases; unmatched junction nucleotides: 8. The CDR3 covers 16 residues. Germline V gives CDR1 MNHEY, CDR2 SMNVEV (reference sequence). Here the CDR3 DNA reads TGTGCCAGCAGTCCGGCGACTAGCGGGAGGCTTGAGACCCAGTACTTC. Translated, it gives CASSPATSGRLETQYF.

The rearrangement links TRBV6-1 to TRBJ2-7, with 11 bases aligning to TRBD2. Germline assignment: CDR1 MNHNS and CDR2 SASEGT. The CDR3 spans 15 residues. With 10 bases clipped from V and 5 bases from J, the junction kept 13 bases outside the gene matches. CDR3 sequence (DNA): TGTGCCACCCCGGGGCCTAGCGGGAGGTTAAACGAGCAGTACTTC. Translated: CATPGPSGRLNEQYF.

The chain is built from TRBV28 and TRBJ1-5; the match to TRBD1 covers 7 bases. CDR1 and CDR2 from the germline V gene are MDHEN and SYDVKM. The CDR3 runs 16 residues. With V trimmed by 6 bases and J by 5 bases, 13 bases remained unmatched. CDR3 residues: CASRGQAIPRDQPQHF. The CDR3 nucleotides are TGTGCCAGCAGAGGACAGGCCATCCCGAGGGATCAGCCCCAGCATTTT.

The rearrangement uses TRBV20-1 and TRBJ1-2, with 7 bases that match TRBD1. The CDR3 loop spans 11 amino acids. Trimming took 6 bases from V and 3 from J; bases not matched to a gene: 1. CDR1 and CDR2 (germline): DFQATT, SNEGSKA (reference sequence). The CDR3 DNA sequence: TGCAGTGCCGACAGGGACTATGGCTACACCTTC. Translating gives CSADRDYGYTF.

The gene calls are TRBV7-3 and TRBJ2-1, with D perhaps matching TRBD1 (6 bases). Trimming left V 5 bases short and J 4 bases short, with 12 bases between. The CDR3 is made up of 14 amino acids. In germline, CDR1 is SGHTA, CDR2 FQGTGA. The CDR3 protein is CASSPGQAYNEQFF. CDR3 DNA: TGTGCCAGCAGCCCGGGACAAGCATACAATGAGCAGTTCTTC.

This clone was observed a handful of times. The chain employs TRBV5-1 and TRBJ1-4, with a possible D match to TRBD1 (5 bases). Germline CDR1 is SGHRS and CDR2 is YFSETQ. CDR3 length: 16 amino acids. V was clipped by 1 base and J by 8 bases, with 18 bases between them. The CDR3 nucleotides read TGCGCCAGCAGCTTGCATCAGGTGGAGGGGAAGGAAAAACTGTTTTTT. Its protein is CASSLHQVEGKEKLFF. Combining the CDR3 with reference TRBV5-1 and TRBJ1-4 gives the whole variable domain KAGVTQTPRYLIKTRGQQVTLSCSPISGHRSVSWYQQTPGQGLQFLFEYFSETQRNKGNFPGRFSGRQFSNSRSEMNVSTLELGDSALYLCASSLHQVEGKEKLFFGSGTQLSVL.

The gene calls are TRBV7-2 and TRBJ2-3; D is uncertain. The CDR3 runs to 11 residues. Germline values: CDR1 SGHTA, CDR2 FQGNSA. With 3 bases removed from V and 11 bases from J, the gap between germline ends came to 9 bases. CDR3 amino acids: CASSFPVVQYF. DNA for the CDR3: TGTGCCAGCAGCTTCCCGGTTGTGCAGTATTTT.

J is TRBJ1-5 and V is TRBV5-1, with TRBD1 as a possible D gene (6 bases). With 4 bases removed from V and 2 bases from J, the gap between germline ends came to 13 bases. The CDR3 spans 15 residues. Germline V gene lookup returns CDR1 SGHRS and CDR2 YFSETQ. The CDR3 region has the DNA TGCGCCAGCAGCCCAGGGGTAATGGGCAATCAGCCCCAGCATTTT. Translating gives CASSPGVMGNQPQHF.

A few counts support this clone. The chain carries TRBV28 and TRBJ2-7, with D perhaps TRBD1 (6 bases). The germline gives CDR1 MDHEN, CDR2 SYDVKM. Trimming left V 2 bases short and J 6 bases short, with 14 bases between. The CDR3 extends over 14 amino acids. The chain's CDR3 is CASSLTGSEGEQYV. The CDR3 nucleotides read TGTGCCAGCAGTTTAACAGGGTCTGAGGGCGAGCAGTACGTC.

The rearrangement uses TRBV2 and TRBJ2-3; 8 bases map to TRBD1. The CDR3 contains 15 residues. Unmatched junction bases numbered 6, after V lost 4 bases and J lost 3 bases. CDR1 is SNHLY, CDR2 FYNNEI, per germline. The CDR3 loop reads CASSVDRGLTDTQYF. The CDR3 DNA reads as TGTGCCAGCAGTGTCGACAGGGGTTTGACAGATACGCAGTATTTT.

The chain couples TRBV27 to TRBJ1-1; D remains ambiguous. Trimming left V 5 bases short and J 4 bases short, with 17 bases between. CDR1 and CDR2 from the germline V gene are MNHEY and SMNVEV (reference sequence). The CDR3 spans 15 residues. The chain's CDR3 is CASSARRVEGTEAFF. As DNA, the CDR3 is TGTGCCAGCAGTGCCCGGCGGGTCGAGGGCACTGAAGCTTTCTTT.

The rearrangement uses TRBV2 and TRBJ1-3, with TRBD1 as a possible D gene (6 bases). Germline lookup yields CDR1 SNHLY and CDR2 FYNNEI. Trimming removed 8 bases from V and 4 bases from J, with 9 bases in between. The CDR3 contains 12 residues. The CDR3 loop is CASADRGNTIYF. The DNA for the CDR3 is TGTGCCAGCGCCGACAGGGGAAACACCATATATTTT.

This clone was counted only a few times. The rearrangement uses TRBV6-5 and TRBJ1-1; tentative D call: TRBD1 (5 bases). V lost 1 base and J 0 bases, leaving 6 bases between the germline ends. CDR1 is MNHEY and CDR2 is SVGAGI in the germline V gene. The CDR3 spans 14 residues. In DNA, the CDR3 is TGTGCCAGCAGTTACTACAGGCTGAACACTGAAGCTTTCTTT. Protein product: CASSYYRLNTEAFF.

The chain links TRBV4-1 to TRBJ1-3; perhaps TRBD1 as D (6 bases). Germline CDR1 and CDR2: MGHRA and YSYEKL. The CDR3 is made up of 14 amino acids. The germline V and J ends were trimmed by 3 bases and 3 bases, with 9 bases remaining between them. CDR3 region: CASSQYRDGNTIYF. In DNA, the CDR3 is TGCGCCAGCAGCCAGTACAGGGATGGAAACACCATATATTTT.

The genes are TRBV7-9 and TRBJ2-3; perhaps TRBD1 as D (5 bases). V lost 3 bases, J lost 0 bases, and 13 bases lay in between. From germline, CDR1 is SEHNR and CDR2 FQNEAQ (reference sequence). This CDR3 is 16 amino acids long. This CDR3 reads CASSFARQSSTDTQYF. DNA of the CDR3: TGTGCCAGCAGCTTTGCGCGACAGAGTAGCACAGATACGCAGTATTTT.

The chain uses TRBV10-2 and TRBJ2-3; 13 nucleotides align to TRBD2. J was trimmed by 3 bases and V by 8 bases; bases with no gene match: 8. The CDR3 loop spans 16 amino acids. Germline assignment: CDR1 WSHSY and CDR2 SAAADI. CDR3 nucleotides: TGCGCCAGCCGAAGGGGGGGACTAGCGGGAACAGATACGCAGTATTTT. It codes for CASRRGGLAGTDTQYF.

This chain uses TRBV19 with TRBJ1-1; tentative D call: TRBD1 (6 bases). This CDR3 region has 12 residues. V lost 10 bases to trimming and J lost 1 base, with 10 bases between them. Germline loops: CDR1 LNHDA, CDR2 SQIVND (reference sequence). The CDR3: CATLDRNTEAFF. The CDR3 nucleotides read TGTGCCACCTTGGACAGGAACACTGAAGCTTTCTTT.

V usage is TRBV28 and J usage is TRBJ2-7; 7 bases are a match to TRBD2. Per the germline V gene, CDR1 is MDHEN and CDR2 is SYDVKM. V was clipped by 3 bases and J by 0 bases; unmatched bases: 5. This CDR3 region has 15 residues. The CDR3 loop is CASSFSSGLSYEQYF. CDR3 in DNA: TGTGCCAGCAGTTTTTCTAGCGGCCTCTCCTACGAGCAGTACTTC.

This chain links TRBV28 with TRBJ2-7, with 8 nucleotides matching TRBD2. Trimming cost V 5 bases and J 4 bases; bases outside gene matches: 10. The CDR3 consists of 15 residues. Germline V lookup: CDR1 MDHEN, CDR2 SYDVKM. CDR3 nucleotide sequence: TGTGCCAGCAGTCCGGCCGGGACTAGTCAGTACGAGCAGTACTTC. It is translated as CASSPAGTSQYEQYF.